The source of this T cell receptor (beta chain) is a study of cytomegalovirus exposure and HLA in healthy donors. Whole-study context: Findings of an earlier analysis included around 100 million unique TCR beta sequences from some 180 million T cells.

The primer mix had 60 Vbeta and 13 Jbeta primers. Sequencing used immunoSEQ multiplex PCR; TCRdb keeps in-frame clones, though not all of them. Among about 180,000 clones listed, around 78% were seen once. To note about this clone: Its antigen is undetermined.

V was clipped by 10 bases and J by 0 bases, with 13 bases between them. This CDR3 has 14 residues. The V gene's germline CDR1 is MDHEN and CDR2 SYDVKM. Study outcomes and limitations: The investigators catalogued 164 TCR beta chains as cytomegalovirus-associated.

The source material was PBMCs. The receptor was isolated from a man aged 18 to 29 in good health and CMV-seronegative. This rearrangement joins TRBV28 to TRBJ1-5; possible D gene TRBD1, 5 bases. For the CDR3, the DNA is TGTGCCACCATGGGGGGGGATAGCAATCAGCCCCAGCATTTT. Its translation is CATMGGDSNQPQHF.